The sequence of this T cell receptor (beta chain) was determined in a study of T cells in Graves' hyperthyroidism and ophthalmopathy (dated 2019 in TCRdb). As for the study more broadly: Peripheral blood samples were taken at initial diagnosis, before any treatment was given. According to the paper, TCR Vbeta CDR3 sequencing was carried out on 135 peripheral blood samples, which came from under 50 ophthalmopathy, under 85 hyperthyroidism and about 17 progressor patients. Thyroid tissue and blood T-cell repertoires from over 5 Graves' hyperthyroidism patients were also compared in the study. Following sampling, methimazole starting at 30 mg daily was given to hyperthyroidism patients, and high-dose intravenous methylprednisolone was given to ophthalmopathy patients. An independent validation cohort of under 20 hyperthyroidism patients and more than 15 patients who later progressed to ophthalmopathy tested prospective prediction of ophthalmopathy. A discovery cohort of about 95 patients, 43 with Graves' ophthalmopathy and approximately 57 with stable Graves' hyperthyroidism, was used to find distinguishing TCR V-J signatures. The roughly 90 discovery patients were divided at random into training and test sets in a 7:3 ratio. The study at large found these results: A 13 V-J signature model separated ophthalmopathy from stable hyperthyroidism, with 87.88% sensitivity and 81.08% specificity in cross-validation and 80%/75% in testing. Most expanded thyroid clonotypes (frequency above 0.001) were also detected in blood, a finding suggesting that blood repertoires may reflect thyroid immune responses. Sample size was not statistically predetermined, and blinding of investigators to group allocation was not performed. In validation, progression to ophthalmopathy was predicted by the model with 70.59% sensitivity and roughly 76% specificity, a median of approximately 6.5 months before onset.

The TCR beta CDR3 regions were amplified from RNA transcripts. The TCR CDR3 was subjected to a first round of RT-PCR using the HTBI primer set and the Qiagen OneStep RT-PCR kit. A second multiplex PCR round built the libraries, followed by size selection and purification. Paired-end sequencing of the libraries was performed with 100 bp reads on an Illumina HiSeq2000. The original methods were these. SOAPnuke was used to process the raw data, throwing out any read that contained adapters or uncalled bases, had a mean Phred below 15, or lacked an exact constant-primer or identifier match. COPE v1.2.5 was used to merge high-quality paired reads, and clonotypes were defined as unique nucleotide sequences. Clonotypes were aligned to IMGT TRBV, TRBD and TRBJ reference segments using MiTCR v1.1. Analysis was restricted to V-J combinations with a frequency above 0.0001, which covered roughly 99% of repertoires. A TCS score was defined as the ratio between F50 (clonal expansion) and ExV (chaos), using BLOSUM62-based TCRdist between CDR3 peptides within each V-J. Welch's t-statistics and random forest reduced just over 500 V-J features to roughly 13, which were used in a naive Bayes classifier (R e1071). The public sequencing data were trimmed at Q25 with fastp and processed into clonotypes with MiXCR by TCRdb, which kept only in-frame beta chains. A single entry per CDR3 protein holds the most common genes and DNA from its merged rows. The V and J calls were determined by TCRdb, not by the authors. Across this sample there are some 500,000 distinct CDR3 sequences, with 24% seen only once. Jointly, the top ten make up approximately 10% of the sample.

At least ten counts were recorded for this clonotype. The target of this receptor is not known. Within one base of it there is no much larger clone, and no base qualities were kept. Ophthalmopathy patients had moderately to severely active disease, Clinical Activity Score of at least 3, NOSPECS grade of at least 4, and duration under 3 months. Patients with uncontrolled infections, other autoimmune diseases, pregnancy or lactation were excluded. Clinical symptoms, serum thyroxine and TRAb, thyroid ultrasound, and orbital computed tomography formed the basis for the diagnoses. PBMCs were separated from approximately 10 ml of fresh peripheral blood using Ficoll-Paque density gradient centrifugation. Total RNA was extracted with Trizol reagent, and quality was checked on an Agilent 2100 Bioanalyzer. Counted from cysteine to phenylalanine, this CDR3 has 16 amino acids. Solely the CDR3 DNA is kept, with 48 bases framed from the first base. Unmatched junction bases come to 13, with V trimmed by 3 bases and J by 5 bases. CDR1 and CDR2, per the germline V gene, are MDHEN and SYDVKM.

The V and J genes are TRBV28 and TRBJ2-7, and 7 junctional nucleotides match TRBD1. This receptor was obtained from a woman under 40 with Graves' ophthalmopathy. The material sequenced was blood. The DNA sequence is as follows: TGTGCCAGCAGTTTCACCTCAGACAGGGAGCTACACGAGCAGTACTTC. Translated, it reads CASSFTSDRELHEQYF.